The entry that follows covers one T cell receptor beta chain sequence. This CDR3 comprises 15 residues. Trimming took off 2 bases at V and 1 base at J, with 7 bases between the two ends. Per the germline V gene, CDR1 is SGHNT and CDR2 is YYREEE (reference sequence). The record originates from a study of cytomegalovirus exposure and HLA in healthy donors. Study overall: The roughly 110 validation repertoires were reported in a later analysis to have been generated on the same platform as the roughly 670 first-cohort repertoires.

TCRdb's copy holds only in-frame clones and misses some; the assay was immunoSEQ multiplex PCR. The table has over 110,000 clones, around 90% seen once. The donors were members of the validation cohort, which comprised 90 to 150 subjects and was separate from the first cohort of 666 subjects. The TCR originated in a man aged 18-30 years in good health and CMV-seropositive. The chain has TRBV5-4 and TRBJ2-6; D gene uncertain. The sequencing input was PBMCs. The CDR3 nucleotides read TGTGCCAGCAGCTTAAGGAGATCTGGGGCCAACGTCCTGACTTTC. Encoded protein: CASSLRRSGANVLTF.